The T cell receptor beta chain under discussion was sequenced for a study of blood T cells in healthy people across ages. This clonotype was recorded at least ten times. Combining a sample-barcoded 5' primer with a J-beta primer mix, a second PCR ran for roughly 6 to 12 cycles. Every molecule of cDNA carried a tag from a template-switch adaptor with 12 random nucleotides. Each single sample gave us at least 3 million CDR3-containing paired-end reads. TCRdb re-called the 5' RACE reads with MiXCR, one entry per CDR3 protein. The sample consists of about 1.4 million distinct CDR3 sequences, around 59% of them appearing once. The receptor was isolated from a man aged 18 to 29 in good health. Source material: blood.

This CDR3 reads CASSVLRTYPYYEQYF. DNA of the CDR3: TGTGCCAGCAGCGTTCTACGTACTTATCCTTACTACGAGCAGTACTTC. This rearrangement joins TRBV9 to TRBJ2-7, with D unresolved. V shed 2 bases and J shed 3 bases, with 18 bases lying between them. The CDR3 contains 16 residues. From germline, CDR1 is SGDLS and CDR2 YYNGEE.